The entry below gives a single T cell receptor beta chain sequence along with its context. Its specificity is unknown. Trimming took 6 bases from V and 2 from J, leaving 8 bases between them. The germline gives CDR1 MNHNY, CDR2 SVGAGI (reference sequence). The CDR3 extends over 13 amino acids. This sample stems from a study of OX40 agonist ivuxolimab in advanced cancers. Background on the study: Ivuxolimab is an agonistic anti-OX40 (CD134) antibody, and patients were treated with it. The group had a mean age of about 64 years, ranged from 23 to 79, and was 80% to 90% male.

Study-wide results and caveats: CD4+ T cells averaged fewer expanded clones than CD8+ T cells.

Only in-frame clones appear in the TCRdb table, and some are missing; sequencing was by immunoSEQ multiplex PCR. In the table there are tens of thousands of clones, 84% of which are singletons. The source was CD4+ or CD8+ T cells sorted from blood, collected in a trial of the OX40 agonist ivuxolimab. The sequence was obtained from an adult with an advanced solid tumor such as melanoma, head and neck, liver or kidney cancer. The rearrangement uses TRBV6-6 and TRBJ1-5; D may be TRBD1 (5 bases). The CDR3 bases are TGTGCCAGCAGCAGGGTTGGCAATCAGCCCCAGCATTTT. It yields the protein CASSRVGNQPQHF.